This T cell receptor beta chain was identified in a study of T cells in Graves' hyperthyroidism and ophthalmopathy (dated by TCRdb to about 2019). Notes on the research overall: Peripheral blood samples were taken at initial diagnosis, before any treatment was given. To identify distinguishing TCR V-J signatures, a discovery cohort of about 100 patients was used, comprising approximately 40 with Graves' ophthalmopathy and about 59 with stable Graves' hyperthyroidism. Prospective prediction of ophthalmopathy was tested in an independent validation cohort of approximately 18 hyperthyroidism patients and 17 patients who later progressed to ophthalmopathy. The approximately 90 discovery patients were randomly split 7:3 into training and test sets. Thyroid tissue and blood T-cell repertoires from roughly six Graves' hyperthyroidism patients were also compared in the study. Once sampling was done, hyperthyroidism patients were given methimazole at a starting dose of 30 mg daily, whereas ophthalmopathy patients were given high-dose intravenous methylprednisolone. The paper reports TCR Vbeta CDR3 sequencing of over 130 peripheral blood samples: 40 to 45 ophthalmopathy, around 80 hyperthyroidism and around 17 progressor patients. The full study reports these points: Most expanded thyroid clonotypes (frequency above 0.001) were also detected in blood, suggesting blood repertoires may reflect thyroid immune responses. No statistical method was used to set the sample size in advance, and investigators knew the group allocation. A 13 V-J signature model separated ophthalmopathy from stable hyperthyroidism, with 87.88% sensitivity and just under 84% specificity in cross-validation and 80%/75% in testing. In validation, the model predicted progression to ophthalmopathy with around 71% sensitivity and 72% to 75% specificity, a median of approximately 6.5 months before onset.

The TCR beta CDR3 regions were amplified from the RNA transcripts. A first-round RT-PCR of the TCR CDR3 used the HTBI primer set with the Qiagen OneStep RT-PCR kit. The libraries were constructed in a second round of multiplex PCR and then size-selected and purified. Libraries were sequenced paired-end with 100 bp reads on an Illumina HiSeq2000. The paper's data handling went like this. SOAPnuke was used to process the raw data, with reads discarded if the reads contained adapters or uncalled bases, had a mean Phred below 15, or lacked an exact constant-primer or identifier match. High-quality paired reads were merged using COPE v1.2.5, and each unique nucleotide sequence was defined as a clonotype. MiTCR v1.1 was used to align clonotypes to the IMGT TRBV, TRBD and TRBJ reference segments. Analysis was restricted to V-J combinations with a frequency above 0.0001, which covered roughly 99% of repertoires. The TCS score was defined as F50 (clonal expansion) divided by E x V (chaos), with BLOSUM62-based TCRdist calculated between CDR3 peptides within each V-J. Welch's t-statistics and random forest reduced just over 500 V-J features to 10 to 15, which were used in a naive Bayes classifier (R e1071). TCRdb took the public reads, trimmed them with fastp at Q25, ran MiXCR for clone calling and kept in-frame beta chains. Here each entry gathers all rows of one CDR3 protein and keeps the most common genes and DNA. The V and J calls and clone size are TCRdb's, not the authors'. In this sample the table shows approximately 270,000 distinct CDR3 sequences, 13% to 15% of which occur a single time. More than 10% of the sample is held by the ten biggest clonotypes.

A word on this clonotype: The antigen it recognizes is unknown. No much larger clone exists at a distance of one base, and base qualities are not known.

The trim is 4 bases for V and 5 bases for J, with a gap of 12 bases between the germline ends. The CDR3 sequence holds 14 residues, the cysteine and phenylalanine included. Just CDR3 DNA is preserved here, 42 bases in frame from base 1. For CDR1 and CDR2, the germline V gene lists SGHRS and YFSETQ. Hyperthyroidism patients were newly diagnosed, with disease duration under 2 months, and aged 18 to 65 years. Patients with uncontrolled infections, other autoimmune diseases, pregnancy or lactation were excluded. Clinical symptoms, serum thyroxine and TRAb, thyroid ultrasound, and orbital computed tomography formed the basis for the diagnoses. Blood from progressor patients was collected at the time of first diagnosis with hyperthyroidism, before any ophthalmopathy symptoms had appeared. PBMCs were separated from 7.5 to 10 ml of fresh peripheral blood using Ficoll-Paque density gradient centrifugation. Progressor patients were first diagnosed with Graves' hyperthyroidism and then developed ophthalmopathy during follow-up. Trizol reagent was used to extract total RNA, and RNA quality was then checked on an Agilent 2100 Bioanalyzer.

This receptor chain uses TRBV5-1 and TRBJ2-2; the D gene assignment is perhaps TRBD1 or TRBD2, with each matching 5 bases. This sequence originates from a woman aged 35 to 49 with Graves' hyperthyroidism that later progressed to Graves' ophthalmopathy. The sequenced sample consisted of blood. The CDR3 reads CASSRLGGTGELFF. Read as DNA, the sequence is TGCGCCAGCAGCCGCCTTGGGGGAACCGGGGAGCTGTTTTTT.